The 29 T cell receptor beta chains reported below all come from one sample, sequenced in a study of immune characterization of retroperitoneal liposarcoma. TCRdb fed the PCR reads into MiXCR, producing one record per CDR3 protein. The sample has around 10,000 distinct CDR3 sequences; 45% to 55% are singletons. Material: tumor tissue. The receptor source for this set is a female donor with retroperitoneal liposarcoma.

The J gene is TRBJ2-1, the V gene TRBV6-1; TRBD2 matches 8 bases. This CDR3 has 15 amino acids. Germline CDR1 MNHNS, CDR2 SASEGT. Trimming took 6 bases from V and 10 from J; bases not matched to a gene: 14. The CDR3 reads CASSLAGDLPYEQFF. In DNA, the CDR3 is TGTGCCAGCAGCCTAGCGGGCGACCTTCCCTACGAGCAGTTCTTC.

This chain connects TRBV11-3 to TRBJ2-1; D possibly corresponds to TRBD2 (5 bases). The germline V gene has CDR1 SGHNT and CDR2 YENEEA. CDR3 length: 15 amino acids. Trimming removed 3 bases at V and 3 bases at J, with 12 bases between. The CDR3 DNA sequence: TGTGCCAGCAGCTTGAGCTTCGGGAACTACAATGAGCAGTTCTTC. It specifies CASSLSFGNYNEQFF.

This rearrangement joins TRBV27 to TRBJ2-3; no definite D call. TRBJ2-7 matches the DNA end more closely, so the J call is doubtful. Germline-derived CDR1 and CDR2 are MNHEY and SMNVEV (reference sequence). The CDR3 extends over 11 amino acids. CDR3 coding DNA: TGTGCCAGCAGTCGCTACAATGAGCAGTACTTC. Translating gives CASSRYNEQYF.

This clonotype ranks as medium-sized (0.01 to 0.1%). This chain links TRBV7-8 with TRBJ2-4; 10 bases agree with TRBD1. The end of the DNA is better explained by TRBJ2-7, so the J call may be wrong. The CDR3 loop spans 15 amino acids. CDR1 is SGHVS, CDR2 FQNEAQ, per germline. CDR3 bases: TGTGCCAGCAGCTTCCGACAGGGGGCGAACTACGAGCAGTACTTC. Translated, it gives CASSFRQGANYEQYF.

This chain connects TRBV27 to TRBJ2-3, with TRBD2 matching over 11 bases. The CDR3 spans 16 residues. The germline V gene encodes CDR1 MNHEY and CDR2 SMNVEV (reference sequence). The V and J ends lost 4 bases and 2 bases, in that order; junction bases with no gene match: 5. The CDR3 is CASSSTSGAFTDTQYF. DNA for the CDR3: TGTGCCAGCAGTTCGACTAGCGGGGCATTCACAGATACGCAGTATTTT.

The chain is built from TRBV6-1 and TRBJ1-2; D not resolved. Germline-derived CDR1 and CDR2 are MNHNS and SASEGT. The V gene lost 1 base and the J gene lost 5 bases, with 17 bases spanning the gap. There are 16 residues in the CDR3. CDR3 loop: CASSEGRARFAYGYTF. The CDR3 DNA reads as TGTGCCAGCAGTGAAGGGCGGGCCCGGTTCGCTTATGGCTACACCTTC.

J is TRBJ2-1 and V is TRBV6-5, with 8 bases fitting TRBD2. The J call could be wrong; TRBJ2-5 is a better fit for the DNA end. Germline V gene sequence: CDR1 MNHEY, CDR2 SVGAGI. There are 15 residues in the CDR3. The CDR3 sequence: CASRRYGTSGETQYF. For the CDR3, the DNA is TGTGCCAGCAGACGCTACGGGACTAGTGGGGAGACCCAGTACTTC.

V is TRBV6-8 and J is TRBJ2-3; the D gene is possibly TRBD2 (6 bases). CDR1 is MNHGY and CDR2 is SAAAGT in the germline V gene. The V gene lost 2 bases and the J gene lost 2 bases, with 11 bases spanning the gap. The CDR3 is made up of 15 amino acids. The CDR3 loop reads CASSYGAGSTDTQYF. CDR3 sequence (DNA): TGTGCCAGCAGTTACGGGGCGGGGTCCACAGATACGCAGTATTTT.

The DNA of the CDR3 is TGTGCCAGCAGTGAAGGGGGGGCCATGAACACTGAAGCTTTCTTT. This sequence encodes CASSEGGAMNTEAFF. V usage is TRBV6-1 and J usage is TRBJ1-1, with a possible D match to TRBD1 (6 bases). Germline V CDR1 and CDR2: MNHNS, SASEGT. Trimming pared 1 base from V and 0 bases from J, leaving 9 bases between. The CDR3 length is 15 residues.

Judged by abundance, this clonotype is medium-sized. The rearrangement joins TRBV11-3 to TRBJ2-5; TRBD2 is a possible D gene (8 bases). The CDR3 sequence is 18 residues long. Trimming pared 5 bases from V and 11 bases from J, leaving 33 bases between. Germline V gives CDR1 SGHNT, CDR2 YENEEA. The CDR3 spells CASSRSTGASGSQDEQYF. The CDR3 coding sequence is TGTGCCAGCAGCCGTTCCACAGGGGCTAGCGGGTCACAAGATGAGCAGTACTTC.

This clonotype was observed a handful of times. The chain recombines TRBV6-1 with TRBJ2-5; 12 bases are shared with TRBD2. The CDR3 loop spans 14 amino acids. The germline CDR1 and CDR2 sequences are MNHNS and SASEGT. The V segment lost 7 bases and the J segment 5 bases; nucleotides outside the gene matches: 5. For the CDR3, the DNA is TGTGCCAGCACACTAGCGGGAGGAGGCGAGACCCAGTACTTC. This sequence encodes CASTLAGGGETQYF.

This chain joins TRBV27 and TRBJ1-1, with D hard to call. V was shortened by 5 bases and J by 2 bases, with 12 bases between the two germline ends. Germline V gene sequence: CDR1 MNHEY, CDR2 SMNVEV (reference sequence). This CDR3 spans 14 amino acids. The CDR3 nucleotides read TGTGCCAGCAGTAGCTATCCACTCAACACTGAAGCTTTCTTT. Translating it yields CASSSYPLNTEAFF.

Concerning this clonotype: Mismatch with germline at one junction end may stem from a read error. The rearrangement uses TRBV6-6 and TRBJ2-5; 8 bases are a match to TRBD2. The germline gives CDR1 MNHNY, CDR2 SVGAGI (reference sequence). The CDR3 spans 12 residues. The CDR3 region is CASSYSQREQYF. The CDR3 DNA reads as TGTGCCAGCAGCTACTCTCAGCGGGAGCAGTACTTC.

The V and J genes are TRBV7-2 and TRBJ1-2, with 9 bases matching TRBD1. Looked up from germline, CDR1 is SGHTA and CDR2 is FQGNSA. The CDR3 extends over 14 amino acids. V shed 5 bases, J shed 8 bases, and the junction held 9 bases outside the gene matches. CDR3 region: CASSTTGGRGGYTF. The CDR3, as DNA: TGTGCCAGCAGCACGACAGGGGGAAGGGGAGGCTACACCTTC.

The chain has TRBV27 and TRBJ2-3; D is unclear. The J call may be mistaken, given a closer DNA end match to TRBJ2-5. The length of the CDR3 is 14 residues. Per the germline V gene, CDR1 is MNHEY and CDR2 is SMNVEV (reference sequence). CDR3 amino acids: CASSSRLDIRTQYF. The DNA of the CDR3 is TGTGCCAGCAGTTCCCGCCTCGATATCAGGACCCAGTACTTC.

This clonotype was observed a handful of times. The chain has TRBV7-2 and TRBJ2-1; D is possibly TRBD2 (6 bases). Germline V CDR1 and CDR2: SGHTA, FQGNSA. The V end lost 5 bases, the J end lost 10 bases, and 18 bases lay between the germline ends. This CDR3 comprises 14 residues. CDR3 coding DNA: TGTGCCAGCAGCATATCGGGAGAACGGTACGAGCAGTTCTTC. As protein: CASSISGERYEQFF.

As regards this clonotype: The CDR3 end shows no conserved phenylalanine or tryptophan, and so a read error is likely. The DNA is left out, because the CDR3 cannot be placed on it with certainty; the CDR3 is given as TCRdb lists it. The CDR3 region is CSAGGRRGVRLPCS. The V call is TRBV29-1, the J call TRBJ2-1; TRBD2 is the table's D call, not checked against the DNA. Per germline, CDR1 SQVTM and CDR2 ANQGSEA. 14 amino acids form the CDR3, both terminal residues included.

The chain employs TRBV11-2 and TRBJ2-5; a possible D gene is TRBD2 (6 bases). Deletions cut 1 base from V and 11 bases from J, with 20 bases between. The CDR3 loop spans 15 amino acids. The germline gives CDR1 SGHAT, CDR2 FQNNGV. DNA for the CDR3: TGTGCCAGCAGCTTAGGCGGGACTTTTAACAATGAGCAGTACTTC. Encoded protein: CASSLGGTFNNEQYF.

This clonotype is labeled as medium-sized. This chain connects TRBV6-5 to TRBJ2-3; TRBD1 matches at 8 bases. The CDR3 totals 19 residues. The ends lost 1 base at V and 2 bases at J; junction bases unmatched: 14. Germline-derived CDR1 and CDR2 are MNHEY and SVGAGI. CDR3 region: CASSYYRGFNSRFTDTQYF. CDR3 in DNA: TGTGCCAGCAGTTACTACAGGGGGTTTAATTCTCGTTTCACAGATACGCAGTATTTT.

This chain connects TRBV7-2 to TRBJ1-3; maybe TRBD1 (5 bases). The CDR3 covers 15 residues. Germline values: CDR1 SGHTA, CDR2 FQGNSA. With 2 bases removed from V and 2 bases from J, the gap between germline ends came to 10 bases. The CDR3, as DNA: TGTGCCAGCAGCTTAACTCCAGGGACTGGAAACACCATATATTTT. Protein sequence: CASSLTPGTGNTIYF.

The chain employs TRBV7-8 and TRBJ1-5, with no clear D. Between the trimmed V and J ends, which lost 1 base and 5 bases, there was a span of 15 bases. This CDR3 comprises 16 residues. Germline CDR1 is SGHVS and CDR2 is FQNEAQ. The DNA for the CDR3 is TGTGCCAGCAGCTTAGTAGTGGCGGCGCGCGATCAGCCCCAGCATTTT. Its protein is CASSLVVAARDQPQHF.

The J gene is TRBJ1-5, the V gene TRBV12-3 or TRBV12-4, with 10 bases matching TRBD1. Trimming cost V 3 bases and J 4 bases; bases outside gene matches: 6. CDR3 size: 16 residues. The CDR3 DNA follows: TGTGCCAGCAGTTTGAGGACAGGGGGTTCAAATCAGCCCCAGCATTTT. Translation gives CASSLRTGGSNQPQHF.

The rearrangement uses TRBV27 and TRBJ2-4, with no clear D. The J call could be wrong; TRBJ2-7 is a better fit for the DNA end. This CDR3 is 13 amino acids long. Per germline, CDR1 MNHEY and CDR2 SMNVEV (reference sequence). This CDR3 is CASSFSSSYEQYF. The CDR3 DNA follows: TGTGCCAGCAGTTTCTCCAGCTCCTACGAGCAGTACTTC.

J is TRBJ2-1 and V is TRBV24-1, with D perhaps TRBD1 or TRBD2 (5 bases each). Germline CDR1 KGHDR, CDR2 SFDVKD. Trimming took 4 bases from V and 13 from J, leaving 19 bases between them. The CDR3 sequence is 14 residues long. The DNA for the CDR3 is TGTGCCACCAGTGAGACCGGGACCCAAGAGACCCAGTTCTTC. This gives the protein CATSETGTQETQFF.

This chain joins TRBV11-2 and TRBJ2-1; possibly TRBD1 or TRBD2 for D (5 bases each). CDR3 length equals 15 residues. Germline-derived CDR1 and CDR2 are SGHAT and FQNNGV. V lost 1 base and J 10 bases, leaving 17 bases between the germline ends. The CDR3 reads CASSLAFGGAYEQFF. In nucleotides, the CDR3 is TGTGCCAGCAGCTTAGCTTTTGGGGGAGCCTACGAGCAGTTCTTC.

The V and J genes are TRBV12-3 or TRBV12-4 and TRBJ2-5; TRBD1 matches at 11 bases. There are 17 residues in the CDR3. Losses at the gene ends were 1 base for V and 0 bases for J; bases not matched to a gene: 4. CDR3 sequence reads: CASSLEGQGGYQETQYF. The CDR3 coding sequence is TGTGCCAGCAGTTTAGAGGGACAGGGGGGGTACCAAGAGACCCAGTACTTC.

This sequence joins TRBV7-6 and TRBJ2-1; D perhaps matches TRBD1 (5 bases). Trimming shortened V by 1 base and J by 1 base, and 20 bases separated the two germline ends. Germline V gene lookup returns CDR1 SGHVS and CDR2 FNYEAQ. This CDR3 spans 19 amino acids. Written as DNA, the CDR3 is TGTGCCAGCAGCTTAGATGTTGGACACCCCGAGAGGTCCTACAATGAGCAGTTCTTC. Amino acid sequence: CASSLDVGHPERSYNEQFF.

The chain's CDR3 is CASSLWDRPRGDIQFF. The CDR3 nucleotides read TGTGCCAGCAGTTTATGGGACCGACCCCGGGGGGACATTCAGTTCTTC. The rearrangement joins TRBV12-3 or TRBV12-4 to TRBJ2-1; a weak D match, TRBD2 (7 bases). Trimming removed 2 bases at V and 13 bases at J, with 24 bases between. CDR3 length: 16 residues.

The chain combines TRBV7-3 with TRBJ2-2, with 7 bases identical to TRBD2. J was trimmed by 6 bases and V by 5 bases; bases with no gene match: 9. Germline values: CDR1 SGHTA, CDR2 FQGTGA. The CDR3 has 15 amino acids. CDR3 in amino acids: CASSGLDREAGELFF. Written as DNA, the CDR3 is TGTGCCAGCAGCGGCCTCGACCGGGAGGCCGGGGAGCTGTTTTTT.